This T cell receptor beta chain appears in the sequencing data of a study of shared clonotypes between healthy human individuals. Terminally differentiated effector memory CD45RA+ cells were excluded by CCR7 positive selection of CD45RO-negative cells. The V gene end was trimmed by 7 bases and the J gene end by 6 bases; junction bases not matched to a gene: 7. The germline V gene has CDR1 LNHDA and CDR2 SQIVND (reference sequence). The CDR3 loop spans 14 amino acids. This clone was picked up one time. Some clones are missing from TCRdb's copy, which holds only in-frame ones; the method was immunoSEQ multiplex PCR. The sample lists 550,000 to 650,000 clones, 95% to 96% seen once, with roughly 0.1% in the top ten.

This TCR was recovered from a woman younger than 45 in good health. V gene TRBV19 combines with J gene TRBJ2-2; 8 bases agree with TRBD1. Sequenced sample: naive CD8+ T cells sorted from blood. This CDR3 is CASTWDRFSGELFF. Here the CDR3 DNA reads TGTGCCAGTACATGGGACAGGTTCTCCGGGGAGCTGTTTTTT.